Following are 21 T cell receptor beta chains from one sample sequenced in a study of blood T cell repertoires in COVID-19 (dated by TCRdb to 2018 to 2020). The library was generated by the immunoSEQ multiplex PCR assay. TCRdb took over this immuneACCESS table, retaining in-frame rearrangements with V and J assigned. Such tables are incomplete; in checked studies, under half of the missing clones stem from an unresolved V gene, and the remainder is unexplained. This sample gives fewer than 200,000 clones in total; around 79% of them show up just once. About 25% of the sample comes from the top ten. The sequenced material came from peripheral blood. These receptors came from a woman in her seventies with acute or convalescent COVID-19.

This clone turned up a few times. The rearrangement uses TRBV27 and TRBJ2-1; TRBD1 agrees at 8 bases. The trim removed 5 bases at V and 3 bases at J, leaving 12 bases unmatched. Germline CDR1 reads MNHEY; CDR2 reads SMNVEV (reference sequence). The CDR3 has 17 residues. DNA of the CDR3: TGTGCCAGCAGTAACCCCCAGGGACAGGTCGACTACAATGAGCAGTTCTTC. Translating it yields CASSNPQGQVDYNEQFF.

This chain joins TRBV19 and TRBJ2-1; tentative D call: TRBD2 (5 bases). The germline V and J ends were trimmed by 2 bases and 0 bases, with 11 bases remaining between them. The CDR3 consists of 16 residues. CDR1 is LNHDA, CDR2 SQIVND, per germline (reference sequence). This chain's CDR3 is CASSIRELSSYNEQFF. CDR3 sequence (DNA): TGTGCCAGTAGTATAAGGGAGCTTAGCTCCTACAATGAGCAGTTCTTC.

This chain connects TRBV7-3 to TRBJ2-1, with 8 nucleotides matching TRBD1. The V segment lost 5 bases and the J segment 5 bases; nucleotides outside the gene matches: 11. CDR1 and CDR2 (germline): SGHTA, FQGTGA. The CDR3 sequence is 16 residues long. In DNA, the CDR3 is TGTGCCAGCAGCCTCGTCCGGACAGGGCACAACAATGAGCAGTTCTTC. Its translation: CASSLVRTGHNNEQFF.

This clone came up a few times. J is TRBJ1-2 and V is TRBV27; unclear D gene. V lost 2 bases to trimming and J lost 7 bases, with 11 bases between them. The CDR3 sequence is 13 residues long. The V gene's germline CDR1 is MNHEY and CDR2 SMNVEV (reference sequence). CDR3 nucleotides: TGTGCCAGCAGTTTAACGGCAGGCACTGGCTACACCTTC. It yields the protein CASSLTAGTGYTF.

V is TRBV19 and J is TRBJ2-2, with D possibly TRBD1 on 6 matching bases. The V gene lost 6 bases and the J gene lost 4 bases, with 12 bases spanning the gap. The CDR3 runs 14 residues. Looked up from germline, CDR1 is LNHDA and CDR2 is SQIVND (reference sequence). Here the CDR3 DNA reads TGTGCCAGTAGCCCGACACAGGGCACCGGGGAGCTGTTTTTT. Amino acids: CASSPTQGTGELFF.

This chain joins TRBV7-9 and TRBJ2-1; 7 bases fit TRBD2. The CDR3 runs to 18 residues. Germline CDR1 and CDR2: SEHNR and FQNEAQ (reference sequence). V was pared by 5 bases and J by 8 bases, with 21 bases of the junction left unmatched. CDR3 residues: CASSPSPTSSSYWHEQFF. In nucleotides, the CDR3 is TGTGCCAGCAGCCCCTCCCCGACTAGCTCTTCCTACTGGCATGAGCAGTTCTTC.

This clone was seen ten or more times. V gene TRBV27 combines with J gene TRBJ2-7, with D possibly being TRBD2 (6 bases). In germline, CDR1 is MNHEY, CDR2 SMNVEV (reference sequence). The CDR3 totals 13 residues. The V end lost 7 bases, the J end lost 0 bases, and 10 bases lay between the germline ends. CDR3 protein: CASMGGASYEQYF. CDR3 nucleotide sequence: TGTGCCAGCATGGGCGGGGCCTCCTACGAGCAGTACTTC.

This sequence joins TRBV9 and TRBJ2-2; D possibly corresponds to TRBD2 (6 bases). Deletions cut 6 bases from V and 4 bases from J, with 19 bases between. The CDR3 is made up of 16 amino acids. Germline CDR1 reads SGDLS; CDR2 reads YYNGEE. CDR3 sequence: CASTPGVGAVTGELFF. The CDR3 coding sequence is TGTGCCAGCACCCCGGGGGTGGGAGCAGTCACCGGGGAGCTGTTTTTT.

The J gene is TRBJ2-1, the V gene TRBV5-8, with 11 bases matching TRBD2. Germline V gene sequence: CDR1 SGHTS, CDR2 YDEGEE. The CDR3 is 17 residues long. The J segment lost 4 bases and the V segment lost 1 base, leaving 7 bases of the junction unmatched. As DNA, the CDR3 is TGTGCCAGCAGCTTGCCACTAGCGGGAGCTTTGTACAATGAGCAGTTCTTC. It yields the protein CASSLPLAGALYNEQFF.

This clone came up once. CDR3 sequence reads: CATSNRGSNQPQHF. The CDR3, as DNA: TGTGCCACCAGTAACAGGGGAAGCAATCAGCCCCAGCATTTT. V is TRBV24-1 and J is TRBJ1-5, with 7 bases lining up with TRBD1. The CDR3 length is 14 residues. Unmatched junction bases numbered 2, after V lost 6 bases and J lost 1 base. The germline gives CDR1 KGHDR, CDR2 SFDVKD.

This clone was seen a few times. The V and J genes are TRBV5-1 and TRBJ2-7, with D possibly matching TRBD1 (7 bases). CDR3 size: 15 residues. Germline V gene sequence: CDR1 SGHRS, CDR2 YFSETQ. With 2 bases removed from V and 2 bases from J, the gap between germline ends came to 14 bases. DNA for the CDR3: TGCGCCAGCAGCTTCGCGTCAGGGGGGACCTACGAGCAGTACTTC. Protein product: CASSFASGGTYEQYF. The full variable domain, with the rest looked up from reference TRBV5-1 and TRBJ2-7, is KAGVTQTPRYLIKTRGQQVTLSCSPISGHRSVSWYQQTPGQGLQFLFEYFSETQRNKGNFPGRFSGRQFSNSRSEMNVSTLELGDSALYLCASSFASGGTYEQYFGPGTRLTVT.

This clone was picked up one time. The chain has TRBV7-2 and TRBJ2-1; TRBD1 might be the D (6 bases). The V end was cut by 5 bases, the J end by 7 bases, with 15 bases between. Germline values: CDR1 SGHTA, CDR2 FQGNSA. CDR3 length: 14 residues. Written as DNA, the CDR3 is TGTGCCAGCAGCATTACGACAGGCGCGAATGAGCAGTTCTTC. The encoded protein is CASSITTGANEQFF.

This clone was detected only a few times. The rearrangement uses TRBV7-2 and TRBJ2-1; perhaps TRBD2 as D (6 bases). V lost 5 bases to trimming and J lost 4 bases, with 15 bases between them. The CDR3 runs 15 residues. Germline V CDR1 and CDR2: SGHTA, FQGNSA. CDR3 region: CASSVGPGAYNEQFF. In DNA, the CDR3 is TGTGCCAGCAGCGTAGGACCGGGAGCATACAATGAGCAGTTCTTC.

The rearrangement uses TRBV5-1 and TRBJ1-6; TRBD1 aligns across 9 bases. With 2 bases clipped from V and 7 bases from J, the junction kept 4 bases outside the gene matches. CDR3 size: 15 residues. Germline V gene data show CDR1 as SGHRS and CDR2 as YFSETQ. CDR3 sequence reads: CASSLGTGRNSPLHF. Written as DNA, the CDR3 is TGCGCCAGCAGCTTAGGGACAGGGCGGAATTCACCCCTCCACTTT.

V usage is TRBV28 and J usage is TRBJ2-3; D is perhaps TRBD1 (6 bases). Germline V CDR1 and CDR2: MDHEN, SYDVKM. The CDR3 length is 13 residues. V lost 8 bases and J lost 3, with 12 bases in between. The CDR3 is CASLAGVTDTQYF. The CDR3 region has the DNA TGTGCCAGCCTTGCAGGGGTAACAGATACGCAGTATTTT.

This clone was recorded a few times. The gene calls are TRBV6-5 and TRBJ2-2; D remains ambiguous. This CDR3 region has 15 residues. Germline V gives CDR1 MNHEY, CDR2 SVGAGI. Trimming shortened V by 2 bases and J by 2 bases, and 9 bases separated the two germline ends. DNA for the CDR3: TGTGCCAGCAGTTACGGCGGAGATAACACCGGGGAGCTGTTTTTT. It encodes CASSYGGDNTGELFF.

The chain combines TRBV7-9 with TRBJ2-1, with 9 bases matching TRBD2. The CDR3 runs to 15 residues. CDR1 is SEHNR, CDR2 FQNEAQ, per germline (reference sequence). The V and J ends lost 7 bases and 3 bases, in that order; junction bases with no gene match: 7. CDR3 amino acids: CASIVDSGSYNEQFF. CDR3 bases: TGTGCCAGCATCGTCGATAGCGGGAGCTACAATGAGCAGTTCTTC.

The chain has TRBV5-1 and TRBJ2-7; D is unresolved. V gave up 1 base and J gave up 5 bases, with 10 bases separating them. The CDR3 is made up of 13 amino acids. Germline V gene data show CDR1 as SGHRS and CDR2 as YFSETQ. This CDR3 is CASSLTDFNEQYF. The CDR3 DNA reads as TGCGCCAGCAGCTTGACAGATTTCAACGAGCAGTACTTC. The whole variable domain, filled in from reference TRBV5-1 and TRBJ2-7, reads KAGVTQTPRYLIKTRGQQVTLSCSPISGHRSVSWYQQTPGQGLQFLFEYFSETQRNKGNFPGRFSGRQFSNSRSEMNVSTLELGDSALYLCASSLTDFNEQYFGPGTRLTVT.

This chain joins TRBV5-4 and TRBJ2-1; 9 bases fit TRBD2. Germline V gives CDR1 SGHNT, CDR2 YYREEE (reference sequence). V trimming: 0 bases; J trimming: 5 bases; junction bases outside the gene matches: 6. This CDR3 comprises 16 residues. In nucleotides, the CDR3 is TGTGCCAGCAGCTTGGCAACGCTAGCGGGAAACAATGAGCAGTTCTTC. Translated: CASSLATLAGNNEQFF.

The chain joins TRBV5-1 to TRBJ2-5; D is perhaps TRBD1 (6 bases). CDR1 is SGHRS and CDR2 is YFSETQ in the germline V gene. Trimming removed 4 bases from V and 1 base from J, with 14 bases in between. The CDR3 is made up of 15 amino acids. Here the CDR3 DNA reads TGCGCCAGCAGCCTGACTGGACAGCCCCAAGAGACCCAGTACTTC. Translation: CASSLTGQPQETQYF.

The chain employs TRBV20-1 and TRBJ1-2; no definite D call. Germline V gene data show CDR1 as DFQATT and CDR2 as SNEGSKA (reference sequence). Deletions cut 4 bases from V and 5 bases from J, with 8 bases between. The CDR3 runs to 11 residues. CDR3 region: CSAIPGYGYTF. DNA of the CDR3: TGCAGTGCTATTCCGGGGTATGGCTACACCTTC.